Listed below are T cell receptor beta chains from one sample, sequenced in a study of cytomegalovirus exposure and HLA in healthy donors. Profiled with immunoSEQ multiplex PCR; TCRdb holds only in-frame clones, not every one. The sample shows 150,000 or so clones, around 84% of them seen only once. Sequenced sample: PBMCs. The receptors shown here come from a human donor in good health. Both conserved end residues are part of each CDR3. Each record gives: J gene, V gene, D gene, clone size, CDR3 protein, CDR3 DNA. The D gene is left open where the match is weak. For some rows the clone size is stated as once, few or many, or as a class when expanded; others skip it.

TRBJ1-2	TRBV12-5	.	.	CASGLATGQDTYGYTF	TGTGCTAGTGGTTTGGCCACTGGGCAGGATACCTATGGCTACACCTTC
TRBJ1-2	TRBV5-4	.	once	CASSFGWGPNYGYTF	TGTGCCAGCAGCTTCGGGTGGGGGCCCAACTATGGCTACACCTTC
TRBJ2-1	TRBV7-6	TRBD2	.	CASSLAGGPRNEQFF	TGTGCCAGCAGCTTGGCGGGAGGGCCCCGCAATGAGCAGTTCTTC
TRBJ1-6	TRBV7-2	.	.	CASSSIGINSPLHF	TGTGCCAGCAGCTCGATCGGGATTAATTCACCCCTCCACTTT
TRBJ1-1	TRBV7-9	TRBD1	many	CASSWTGDTEAFF	TGTGCCAGCAGCTGGACAGGGGACACTGAAGCTTTCTTT
TRBJ1-1	TRBV5-1	.	.	CASSLSDRNTEAFF	TGCGCCAGCAGCTTGTCGGACAGGAACACTGAAGCTTTCTTT
TRBJ2-3	TRBV6-5	TRBD2	.	CASSYRAGGFTDTQYF	TGTGCCAGCAGTTACAGGGCGGGGGGCTTCACAGATACGCAGTATTTT
TRBJ1-2	TRBV5-6	.	.	CASSLGDVGSNYGYTF	TGTGCCAGCAGCTTGGGGGATGTGGGGAGTAACTATGGCTACACCTTC
TRBJ2-1	TRBV9	.	.	CASSAETGVNEQFF	TGTGCCAGCAGCGCCGAGACAGGTGTAAATGAGCAGTTCTTC
TRBJ1-6	TRBV5-1	.	.	CASRESQGSSYNSPLHF	TGCGCCAGCAGGGAGTCCCAGGGGAGCTCCTATAATTCACCCCTCCACTTT
TRBJ2-1	TRBV27	TRBD2	.	CASSSPLGASGRTPYEQFF	TGTGCCAGCAGTTCGCCTTTGGGGGCTAGCGGGAGAACCCCGTATGAGCAGTTCTTC
TRBJ2-5	TRBV5-1	TRBD1	once	CASSLGQGQETQYF	TGCGCCAGCAGCTTGGGACAGGGCCAAGAGACCCAGTACTTC
TRBJ1-5	TRBV27	TRBD1	.	CASSSRQGRQPQHF	TGTGCCAGCAGTTCCCGACAGGGACGACAGCCCCAGCATTTT
TRBJ1-5	TRBV5-1	TRBD1	.	CASSPVSGGPNQPQHF	TGCGCCAGCAGCCCAGTCTCAGGGGGCCCCAATCAGCCCCAGCATTTT
TRBJ1-1	TRBV6-1	.	.	CASSSRHNTEAFF	TGTGCCAGCAGTAGCCGACACAACACTGAAGCTTTCTTT
TRBJ1-5	TRBV7-8	.	.	CASSKKLGAGSNQPQHF	TGTGCCAGCAGCAAAAAATTGGGGGCAGGTAGCAATCAGCCCCAGCATTTT
TRBJ1-2	TRBV5-1	TRBD1	.	CASSRGQDYGYTF	TGCGCCAGCAGCCGGGGACAGGACTATGGCTACACCTTC
TRBJ2-1	TRBV2	TRBD1	.	CASRYPGQGSDEQFF	TGTGCCAGCAGGTACCCGGGACAGGGGTCGGATGAGCAGTTCTTC
TRBJ2-7	TRBV5-1	.	.	CASSPPGQGLYEQYF	TGCGCCAGCAGCCCACCCGGGCAGGGGTTATACGAGCAGTACTTC
TRBJ1-2	TRBV18	.	.	CASSPRNTGLLFNYGYTF	TGTGCCAGCTCACCAAGGAATACAGGCCTATTATTTAACTATGGCTACACCTTC